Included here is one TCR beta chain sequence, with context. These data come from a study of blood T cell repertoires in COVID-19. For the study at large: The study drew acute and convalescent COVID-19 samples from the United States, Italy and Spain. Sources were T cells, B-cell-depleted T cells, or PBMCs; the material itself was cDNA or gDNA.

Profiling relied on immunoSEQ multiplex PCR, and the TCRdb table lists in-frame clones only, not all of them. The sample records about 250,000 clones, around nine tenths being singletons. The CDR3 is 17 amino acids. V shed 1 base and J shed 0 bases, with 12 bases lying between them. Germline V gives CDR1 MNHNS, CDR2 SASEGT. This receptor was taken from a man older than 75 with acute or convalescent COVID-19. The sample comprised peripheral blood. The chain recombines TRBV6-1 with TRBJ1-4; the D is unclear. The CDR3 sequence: CASSEDVLIATNEKLFF. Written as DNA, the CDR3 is TGTGCCAGCAGTGAAGATGTCCTTATTGCAACTAATGAAAAACTGTTTTTT.